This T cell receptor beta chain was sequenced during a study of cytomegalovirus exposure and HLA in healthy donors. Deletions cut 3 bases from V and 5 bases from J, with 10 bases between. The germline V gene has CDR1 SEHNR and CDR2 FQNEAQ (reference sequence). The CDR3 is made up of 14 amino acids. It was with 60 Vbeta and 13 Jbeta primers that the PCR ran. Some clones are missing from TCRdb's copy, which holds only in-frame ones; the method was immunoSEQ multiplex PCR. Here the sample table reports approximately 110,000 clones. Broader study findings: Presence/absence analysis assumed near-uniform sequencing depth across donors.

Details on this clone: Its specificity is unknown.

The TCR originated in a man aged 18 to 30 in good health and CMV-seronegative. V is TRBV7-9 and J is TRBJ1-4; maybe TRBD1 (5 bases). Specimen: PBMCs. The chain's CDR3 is CASSLGGRNEKLFF. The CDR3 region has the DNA TGTGCCAGCAGCTTGGGGGGACGGAATGAAAAACTGTTTTTT. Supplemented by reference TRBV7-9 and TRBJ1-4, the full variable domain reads DTGVSQNPRHKITKRGQNVTFRCDPISEHNRLYWYRQTLGQGPEFLTYFQNEAQLEKSRLLSDRFSAERPKGSFSTLEIQRTEQGDSAMYLCASSLGGRNEKLFFGSGTQLSVL.